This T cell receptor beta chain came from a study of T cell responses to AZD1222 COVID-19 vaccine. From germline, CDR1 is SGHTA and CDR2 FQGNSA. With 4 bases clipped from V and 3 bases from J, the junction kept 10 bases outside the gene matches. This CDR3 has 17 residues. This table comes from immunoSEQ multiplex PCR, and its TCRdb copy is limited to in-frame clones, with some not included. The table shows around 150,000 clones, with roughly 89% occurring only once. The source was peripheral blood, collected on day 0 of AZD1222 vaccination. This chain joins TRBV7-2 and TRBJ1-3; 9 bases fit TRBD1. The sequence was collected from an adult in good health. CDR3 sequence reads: CASSSPGTGSFGNTIYF. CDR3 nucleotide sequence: TGTGCCAGCAGCTCTCCGGGGACAGGGAGCTTTGGAAACACCATATATTTT.